These T cell receptor beta chains were read from a single sample in a study of OX40 agonist ivuxolimab in advanced cancers. TCRdb's table, derived via immunoSEQ multiplex PCR, lists solely in-frame clones and lacks some. The table lists about 110,000 clones, 80% to 95% of them singletons. The source material was CD4+ or CD8+ T cells sorted from blood, sampled in a trial of the OX40 agonist ivuxolimab. These receptors all stem from an adult with an advanced solid tumor such as melanoma, head and neck, liver or kidney cancer. Each CDR3 is given with its conserved first and last residue. The order of the fields is V gene, D gene, clone size, J gene, CDR3 length, CDR3 protein, CDR3 DNA. A D gene is named only where the DNA matches it firmly. Size is omitted from some rows. Given values are once, few, many or a class for expanded clones.

TRBV9	-	-	TRBJ2-3	11	CASSTRDTQYF	TGTGCCAGCAGCACCCGGGATACGCAGTATTTT
TRBV18	-	-	TRBJ2-5	13	CASSPRDQETQYF	TGTGCCAGCTCACCACGGGACCAAGAGACCCAGTACTTC
TRBV19	-	-	TRBJ2-7	14	CASSTTGRAYEQYF	TGTGCCAGTAGTACAACAGGGCGCGCCTACGAGCAGTACTTC
TRBV18	-	-	TRBJ2-2	16	CASPLSGTTNTGELFF	TGTGCCAGCCCTCTTTCCGGGACAACGAACACCGGGGAGCTGTTTTTT
TRBV10-2	-	-	TRBJ2-7	14	CASRETGLIYEQYF	TGCGCCAGCAGAGAAACAGGGCTAATCTACGAGCAGTACTTC
TRBV27	-	-	TRBJ1-5	13	CASRRQEYQPQHF	TGTGCCAGCAGACGACAGGAATATCAGCCCCAGCATTTT
TRBV7-9	TRBD2	-	TRBJ2-5	18	CASSSTLKTRGDQETQYF	TGTGCCAGCAGTTCGACCCTGAAGACGCGGGGGGACCAAGAGACCCAGTACTTC
TRBV6-5	TRBD1	-	TRBJ2-7	14	CASSYLGTDYEQYF	TGTGCCAGCAGTTACTTAGGGACAGACTACGAGCAGTACTTC
TRBV5-1	-	-	TRBJ1-6	15	CASSLAGGKNSPLHF	TGCGCCAGCAGCTTGGCGGGGGGCAAGAATTCACCCCTCCACTTT
TRBV2	TRBD2	-	TRBJ2-3	15	CASRRGLGDRDTQYF	TGTGCCAGCCGCAGGGGACTAGGGGACCGGGATACGCAGTATTTT
TRBV9	TRBD2	-	TRBJ2-2	15	CASSKIAGNTGELFF	TGTGCCAGCAGCAAGATAGCGGGGAACACCGGGGAGCTGTTTTTT
TRBV5-8	-	-	TRBJ1-2	13	CASSSGGGGGYTF	TGTGCCAGCAGCTCCGGCGGGGGCGGCGGCTACACCTTC
TRBV7-8	-	-	TRBJ1-2	16	CASSLTTGAQNYGYTF	TGTGCCAGCAGCCTCACGACAGGAGCTCAGAACTATGGCTACACCTTC
TRBV2	-	-	TRBJ2-7	13	CASSEQGFNEQYF	TGTGCCAGCAGTGAGCAGGGTTTCAACGAGCAGTACTTC
TRBV6-5	TRBD1	-	TRBJ1-4	14	CASSWSRGNEKLFF	TGTGCCAGCAGTTGGAGCAGGGGGAATGAAAAACTGTTTTTT
TRBV10-1	-	once	TRBJ1-6	13	CASSESGAGPLHF	TGCGCCAGCAGTGAGTCGGGGGCAGGACCCCTCCACTTT
TRBV10-3	-	-	TRBJ1-3	14	CAISERDSGNTIYF	TGTGCCATCAGTGAGAGGGACTCTGGAAACACCATATATTTT
TRBV27	TRBD2	-	TRBJ2-7	13	CASRGGSLYEQYF	TGTGCCAGTCGGGGCGGGAGCCTATACGAGCAGTACTTC
TRBV5-1	-	-	TRBJ1-2	13	CASSLEGNYGYTF	TGCGCCAGCAGCTTGGAGGGAAACTATGGCTACACCTTC
TRBV6-1	TRBD1	-	TRBJ1-2	14	CASSEAGRGYGYTF	TGTGCCAGCAGTGAAGCGGGCAGGGGGTATGGCTACACCTTC
TRBV5-1	-	-	TRBJ2-1	12	CASSLAVGEQFF	TGCGCCAGCAGCTTGGCAGTCGGTGAGCAGTTCTTC
TRBV12-5	TRBD2	-	TRBJ2-1	17	CASGLGGLAGPYNEQFF	TGTGCTAGTGGTTTGGGGGGACTAGCGGGCCCTTACAATGAGCAGTTCTTC
TRBV6-5	TRBD2	once	TRBJ2-1	15	CASSRDYEGSNEQFF	TGTGCCAGCAGTAGGGACTACGAGGGCTCCAATGAGCAGTTCTTC
TRBV5-1	-	-	TRBJ1-2	15	CASSLGLRDNYGYTF	TGCGCCAGCAGCTTGGGGCTCAGGGATAACTATGGCTACACCTTC
TRBV30	-	-	TRBJ2-3	16	CAWSIGGGIGTDTQYF	TGTGCCTGGAGCATCGGAGGGGGCATTGGCACAGATACGCAGTATTTT
TRBV6-5	TRBD1	-	TRBJ2-7	15	CASSLTGTGNYEQYF	TGTGCCAGCAGTCTTACCGGGACAGGGAACTACGAGCAGTACTTC
TRBV19	-	-	TRBJ1-5	16	CASKGGGTWNHQPQHF	TGTGCCAGTAAAGGGGGAGGGACTTGGAACCATCAGCCCCAGCATTTT
TRBV2	TRBD1	-	TRBJ2-5	14	CASSAVDRGETQYF	TGTGCCAGCAGTGCAGTAGACAGGGGGGAGACCCAGTACTTC
TRBV18	-	-	TRBJ1-3	14	CASSPGSSGNTIYF	TGTGCCAGCTCACCCGGCAGCTCTGGAAACACCATATATTTT
TRBV10-1	TRBD2	-	TRBJ2-3	14	CASSAGGVTDTQYF	TGCGCCAGCAGTGCGGGGGGGGTCACAGATACGCAGTATTTT
TRBV5-1	-	-	TRBJ1-5	15	CASSFLPGGYQPQHF	TGCGCCAGCAGCTTTCTACCTGGGGGGTATCAGCCCCAGCATTTT
TRBV6-5	-	once	TRBJ1-5	15	CASSYTRDGNQPQHF	TGTGCCAGCAGTTACACCAGGGACGGCAATCAGCCCCAGCATTTT
TRBV6-1	TRBD2	-	TRBJ2-3	17	CASSEVPGLAGGRTQYF	TGTGCCAGCAGTGAAGTCCCAGGACTAGCGGGGGGGCGCACGCAGTATTTT
TRBV11-2	-	-	TRBJ1-4	17	CASSRRQGRVQDEKLFF	TGTGCCAGCAGCAGAAGGCAGGGGAGAGTGCAAGATGAAAAACTGTTTTTT
TRBV30	-	-	TRBJ1-4	15	CAWSLGVAGSEKLFF	TGTGCCTGGAGTTTGGGAGTGGCAGGGAGTGAAAAACTGTTTTTT
TRBV19	-	-	TRBJ2-5	16	CASSQPGPREKETQYF	TGTGCCAGTAGTCAGCCCGGGCCTCGGGAGAAAGAGACCCAGTACTTC
TRBV7-9	-	-	TRBJ1-1	13	CASSGTGSAEAFF	TGTGCCAGCAGCGGAACAGGGTCCGCTGAAGCTTTCTTT
TRBV18	TRBD1	once	TRBJ1-1	18	CASSPVAGGLLPNTEAFF	TGTGCCAGCTCACCAGTGGCAGGGGGCTTACTGCCGAACACTGAAGCTTTCTTT
TRBV5-1	-	-	TRBJ2-1	13	CASSLPPGDEQFF	TGCGCCAGCAGCTTGCCCCCCGGCGATGAGCAGTTCTTC
TRBV12-5	-	-	TRBJ2-5	12	CASGSDSETQYF	TGTGCTAGTGGTTCGGACTCGGAGACCCAGTACTTC
TRBV6-5	TRBD2	-	TRBJ2-1	14	CASTREGDYNEQFF	TGTGCCAGCACGCGGGAGGGAGACTACAATGAGCAGTTCTTC
TRBV7-9	-	-	TRBJ1-3	12	CASGVSGNTIYF	TGTGCCAGCGGGGTATCTGGAAACACCATATATTTT
TRBV7-3	TRBD1	-	TRBJ2-1	13	CASSTGIMNEQFF	TGTGCCAGCTCGACAGGGATTATGAATGAGCAGTTCTTC
TRBV2	-	few	TRBJ2-5	11	CASSGSETQYF	TGTGCCAGCAGTGGGTCAGAGACCCAGTACTTC
TRBV18	-	once	TRBJ2-7	12	CASSGTSYEQYF	TGTGCCAGCTCAGGGACTTCGTACGAGCAGTACTTC
TRBV29-1	-	-	TRBJ2-5	11	CSVARDETQYF	TGCAGCGTTGCCAGAGATGAGACCCAGTACTTC
TRBV30	TRBD1	-	TRBJ2-1	13	CAWTRTGVNEQFF	TGTGCCTGGACCCGGACAGGGGTCAATGAGCAGTTCTTC
TRBV7-9	-	-	TRBJ1-1	15	CASSLGGDSNTEAFF	TGTGCCAGCAGCTTAGGTGGAGACTCGAACACTGAAGCTTTCTTT
TRBV6-5	TRBD2	-	TRBJ2-1	15	CASSPLAGGPYEQFF	TGTGCCAGCAGCCCTCTAGCGGGGGGGCCCTATGAGCAGTTCTTC
TRBV7-2	-	-	TRBJ2-7	15	CASSLVVDPTYEQYF	TGTGCCAGCAGCTTAGTGGTGGACCCGACCTACGAGCAGTACTTC
TRBV5-1	TRBD2	-	TRBJ2-1	15	CASSSSPSGYNEQFF	TGCGCCAGCAGCTCCAGCCCTAGCGGGTACAATGAGCAGTTCTTC
TRBV9	-	-	TRBJ1-2	12	CASSSLRDGYTF	TGTGCCAGCAGCTCCCTTCGCGATGGCTACACCTTC
TRBV6-5	TRBD2	-	TRBJ2-3	15	CASSFGTSGIYTQYF	TGTGCCAGCAGTTTCGGGACTAGCGGGATTTATACGCAGTATTTT
TRBV7-8	-	few	TRBJ2-5	16	CASSAYRGRVQETQYF	TGTGCCAGCAGCGCCTACAGGGGGAGGGTCCAAGAGACCCAGTACTTC
TRBV7-9	-	-	TRBJ1-1	14	CASSPGLPGTEAFF	TGTGCCAGCAGCCCCGGCCTCCCGGGCACTGAAGCTTTCTTT
TRBV7-3	TRBD1	-	TRBJ2-2	15	CASSRTGAGAGELFF	TGTGCCAGCAGCCGTACAGGGGCTGGGGCCGGGGAGCTGTTTTTT
TRBV6-6	-	-	TRBJ2-3	12	CASCINTDTQYF	TGTGCCAGCTGTATCAACACAGATACGCAGTATTTT
TRBV27	TRBD2	few	TRBJ2-5	16	CASSKLAGGPRETQYF	TGTGCCAGCAGCAAACTAGCGGGAGGGCCGAGGGAGACCCAGTACTTC
TRBV19	TRBD2	-	TRBJ2-3	15	CASSAGTSGTDTQYF	TGTGCCAGTAGCGCCGGGACTAGCGGCACAGATACGCAGTATTTT
TRBV5-1	TRBD1	-	TRBJ2-1	15	CASSLAGQIYNEQFF	TGCGCCAGCAGCTTGGCGGGACAGATTTACAATGAGCAGTTCTTC